The T cell receptor beta chain described here comes from a study of long-term antiretroviral therapy in people with HIV. The CDR3 consists of 11 residues. The V and J ends lost 5 bases and 0 bases respectively, with 2 bases between them. Germline V gene lookup returns CDR1 PRHDT and CDR2 FYEKMQ (reference sequence). Version v3.0 of the immunoSEQ assay ran at survey level. Profiled with immunoSEQ multiplex PCR; TCRdb holds only in-frame clones, not every one. The sample consists of about 24,000 clones, about 91% of them appearing once. Study-wide results and limits: HIV repertoires spanned tighter CDR3 length ranges than controls did. Clones showing expansion before ART dominated the repertoire at all time points. ART preceded a rise in diversity that nonetheless stayed lower than in transplant donor controls.

About this clone itself: Its antigen is not identified.

This chain connects TRBV13 to TRBJ2-7; D remains unclear. Material: unsorted PBMCs, obtained 1.8 years before starting antiretroviral therapy. The sequence derives from a middle-aged man with HIV. CDR3 sequence reads: CASSHSYEQYF. Here the CDR3 DNA reads TGTGCCAGCAGCCACTCCTACGAGCAGTACTTC.